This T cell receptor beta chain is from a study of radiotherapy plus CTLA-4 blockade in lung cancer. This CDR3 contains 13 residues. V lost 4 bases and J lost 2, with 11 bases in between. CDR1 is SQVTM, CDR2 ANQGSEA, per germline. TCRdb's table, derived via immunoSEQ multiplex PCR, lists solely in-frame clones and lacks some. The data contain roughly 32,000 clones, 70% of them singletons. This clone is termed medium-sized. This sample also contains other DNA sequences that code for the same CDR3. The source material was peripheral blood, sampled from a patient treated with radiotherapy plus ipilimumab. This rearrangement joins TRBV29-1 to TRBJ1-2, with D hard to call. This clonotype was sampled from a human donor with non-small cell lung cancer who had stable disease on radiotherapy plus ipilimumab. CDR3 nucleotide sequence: TGCAGCGTTGGAGCCGGAACCAACTATGGCTACACCTTC. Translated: CSVGAGTNYGYTF.